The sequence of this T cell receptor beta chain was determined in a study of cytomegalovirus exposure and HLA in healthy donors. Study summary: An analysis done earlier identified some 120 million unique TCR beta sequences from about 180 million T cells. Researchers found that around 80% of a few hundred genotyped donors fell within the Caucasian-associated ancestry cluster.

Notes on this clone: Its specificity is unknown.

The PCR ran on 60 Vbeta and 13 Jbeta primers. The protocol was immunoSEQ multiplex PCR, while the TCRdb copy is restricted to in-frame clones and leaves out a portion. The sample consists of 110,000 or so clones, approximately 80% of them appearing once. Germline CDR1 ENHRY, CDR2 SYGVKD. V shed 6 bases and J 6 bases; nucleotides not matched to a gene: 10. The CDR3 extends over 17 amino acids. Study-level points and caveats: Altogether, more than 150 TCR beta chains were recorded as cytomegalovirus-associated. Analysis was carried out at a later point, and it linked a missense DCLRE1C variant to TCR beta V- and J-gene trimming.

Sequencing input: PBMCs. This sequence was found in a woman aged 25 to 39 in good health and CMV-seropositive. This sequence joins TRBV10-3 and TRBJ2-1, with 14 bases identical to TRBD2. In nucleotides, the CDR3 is TGTGCCATCAGGGGGGGGACTAGCGGGAGTCGGGGCAATGAGCAGTTCTTC. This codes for CAIRGGTSGSRGNEQFF.